This T cell receptor beta chain was sequenced during a study of T cells in Graves' hyperthyroidism and ophthalmopathy. Study-level findings and limits: Progression to ophthalmopathy was predicted a median of roughly 6.5 months early.

TCR beta CDR3 regions were amplified from RNA transcripts. TCR CDR3 regions were first amplified by RT-PCR with HTBI primers. TCRdb reanalysed the multiplex PCR reads using MiXCR and keeps one entry per CDR3 protein. The sample carries under 350,000 distinct CDR3 sequences, roughly a fifth recorded once. This clonotype was found many times. Its cognate antigen is unknown. With V trimmed by 10 bases and J by 2 bases, 12 bases remained unmatched. CDR1 and CDR2 from the germline V gene are SNHLY and FYNNEI. The CDR3 has 15 residues. The TCR sequence derives from a woman aged 45 to 65 with Graves' hyperthyroidism. Material: blood. This sequence joins TRBV2 and TRBJ2-3; 7 positions agree with TRBD1. The CDR3 DNA reads TGTGCCAAAAAGGGGGCCCCAAGATTCACAGATACGCAGTATTTT. Its protein product is CAKKGAPRFTDTQYF.